This is a list of T cell receptor beta chains from one sample in a study of cytomegalovirus exposure and HLA in healthy donors. TCRdb's table, derived via immunoSEQ multiplex PCR, lists solely in-frame clones and lacks some. The data hold 120,000 or so clones, with about 73% observed a single time. The specimen was PBMCs. The receptors were gathered from a woman in her thirties or forties in good health and CMV-seronegative. The CDR3 runs from the conserved cysteine through the conserved F or W. The D gene is left open where the match is weak. Where a row states a size, it is once, few, many or the class of an expanded clone; other rows omit it.

v_gene: TRBV10-2; j_gene: TRBJ2-1; d_gene: TRBD2; abundance: .; CDR3nt: TGCGCCAGCAGGGGACTAGCGCTCTACAATGAGCAGTTCTTC; CDR3aa: CASRGLALYNEQFF
v_gene: TRBV2; j_gene: TRBJ2-5; d_gene: TRBD2; abundance: .; CDR3nt: TGTGCCAGCATCCAGACTAGCGGCCAAGAGACCCAGTACTTC; CDR3aa: CASIQTSGQETQYF
v_gene: TRBV5-1; j_gene: TRBJ1-3; d_gene: TRBD1; abundance: .; CDR3nt: TGCGCCAGCAGCATTGCGGGACAGGGAGGAAACACCATATATTTT; CDR3aa: CASSIAGQGGNTIYF
v_gene: TRBV6-5; j_gene: TRBJ1-1; d_gene: .; abundance: few; CDR3nt: TGTGCCAGCAGTTACCGCGGGTTGAACACTGAAGCTTTCTTT; CDR3aa: CASSYRGLNTEAFF
v_gene: TRBV6-6; j_gene: TRBJ2-1; d_gene: TRBD2; abundance: .; CDR3nt: TGTGCCAGCAGTTACCCTACTAGCGGGAACAATGAGCAGTTCTTC; CDR3aa: CASSYPTSGNNEQFF
v_gene: TRBV6-5; j_gene: TRBJ2-7; d_gene: TRBD1; abundance: .; CDR3nt: TGTGCCAGCAGGGGAACAGGGGCCTCCTACGAGCAGTACTTC; CDR3aa: CASRGTGASYEQYF
v_gene: TRBV6-5; j_gene: TRBJ1-6; d_gene: TRBD1; abundance: .; CDR3nt: TGTGCCAGCAGACGCGGACAGGGCTTGAATTCACCCCTCCACTTT; CDR3aa: CASRRGQGLNSPLHF
v_gene: TRBV27; j_gene: TRBJ2-1; d_gene: .; abundance: .; CDR3nt: TGTGCCAGCAGTTTATCCCCCGGGACACCCTACAATGAGCAGTTCTTC; CDR3aa: CASSLSPGTPYNEQFF
v_gene: TRBV5-1; j_gene: TRBJ2-3; d_gene: TRBD2; abundance: .; CDR3nt: TGCGCCAGCAGCACCCCGGGAGGGAGCACAGATACGCAGTATTTT; CDR3aa: CASSTPGGSTDTQYF
v_gene: TRBV11-2; j_gene: TRBJ2-7; d_gene: TRBD2; abundance: .; CDR3nt: TGTGCCAGCAGCTTAGACCCGGGAGGGCTCTACGAGCAGTACTTC; CDR3aa: CASSLDPGGLYEQYF
v_gene: TRBV11-2; j_gene: TRBJ2-3; d_gene: .; abundance: .; CDR3nt: TGTGCCAGCAGCTTCAGGGCCTCCTACCGAGATACGCAGTATTTT; CDR3aa: CASSFRASYRDTQYF
v_gene: TRBV4-3; j_gene: TRBJ1-3; d_gene: TRBD1; abundance: .; CDR3nt: TGCGCCAGCAGCGGGGCCCCGGGACAGCCCTCTGGAAACACCATATATTTT; CDR3aa: CASSGAPGQPSGNTIYF
v_gene: TRBV7-9; j_gene: TRBJ1-5; d_gene: TRBD1; abundance: .; CDR3nt: TGTGCCAGCAGCTCGGACAGGGGGCTTAGTCAGCCCCAGCATTTT; CDR3aa: CASSSDRGLSQPQHF
v_gene: TRBV28; j_gene: TRBJ2-1; d_gene: TRBD2; abundance: .; CDR3nt: TGTGCCAGCAGTTCAGCGGGAGGGCGGTACGAGCAGTTCTTC; CDR3aa: CASSSAGGRYEQFF
v_gene: TRBV19; j_gene: TRBJ2-1; d_gene: TRBD2; abundance: .; CDR3nt: TGTGCCAGTAGTCGGACTAGCGGGAGGGATTACAATGAGCAGTTCTTC; CDR3aa: CASSRTSGRDYNEQFF
v_gene: TRBV5-4; j_gene: TRBJ2-6; d_gene: TRBD1; abundance: .; CDR3nt: TGTGCCAGCAGCACAGGGGGCACTGGGGCCAACGTCCTGACTTTC; CDR3aa: CASSTGGTGANVLTF
v_gene: TRBV28; j_gene: TRBJ1-5; d_gene: .; abundance: .; CDR3nt: TGTGCCAGCAGCCGGAGAGGGGGATTCGGCAATCAGCCCCAGCATTTT; CDR3aa: CASSRRGGFGNQPQHF
v_gene: TRBV10-2; j_gene: TRBJ2-5; d_gene: .; abundance: .; CDR3nt: TGCGCCACCTGGGAGTTTGAGACCCAGTACTTC; CDR3aa: CATWEFETQYF
v_gene: TRBV6-1; j_gene: TRBJ2-7; d_gene: .; abundance: .; CDR3nt: TGTGCCAGCAGTAGGGGGGGGGAGCAGTACTTC; CDR3aa: CASSRGGEQYF
v_gene: TRBV11-2; j_gene: TRBJ2-7; d_gene: .; abundance: .; CDR3nt: TGTGCCAGCAGACAGGCAATGGCCTACGAGCAGTACTTC; CDR3aa: CASRQAMAYEQYF
v_gene: TRBV19; j_gene: TRBJ2-5; d_gene: TRBD1; abundance: .; CDR3nt: TGTGCCAGTAGTCATCGGGACAGGGGGCGGATGACCCAGTACTTC; CDR3aa: CASSHRDRGRMTQYF
v_gene: TRBV7-9; j_gene: TRBJ1-1; d_gene: .; abundance: .; CDR3nt: TGTGCCAGCGCATCCACCCAGGCGACTGAAGCTTTCTTT; CDR3aa: CASASTQATEAFF
v_gene: TRBV9; j_gene: TRBJ2-5; d_gene: TRBD2; abundance: .; CDR3nt: TGTGCCAGCAGCGCAGCTCTAGCGGGAGGAGAGACCCAGTACTTC; CDR3aa: CASSAALAGGETQYF
v_gene: TRBV19; j_gene: TRBJ2-1; d_gene: TRBD2; abundance: .; CDR3nt: TGTGCCAGCTCATCTAGCGGGAGTAGCGATGAGCAGTTCTTC; CDR3aa: CASSSSGSSDEQFF
v_gene: TRBV18; j_gene: TRBJ2-3; d_gene: .; abundance: .; CDR3nt: TGTGCCAGCTCACCGGCGGGGGCCACAGATACGCAGTATTTT; CDR3aa: CASSPAGATDTQYF
v_gene: TRBV6-5; j_gene: TRBJ2-7; d_gene: .; abundance: .; CDR3nt: TGTGCCAGCAGTTCCCAAGCCGTGCAGTACTTC; CDR3aa: CASSSQAVQYF
v_gene: TRBV9; j_gene: TRBJ2-5; d_gene: .; abundance: .; CDR3nt: TGTGCCAGCAGCAAGGGCATAGGAGTGGCTTGGGAGCAGTACTTC; CDR3aa: CASSKGIGVAWEQYF
v_gene: TRBV28; j_gene: TRBJ2-2; d_gene: .; abundance: .; CDR3nt: TGTGCCAGCAGGCGCGTCGGGGTCACCGGGGAGCTGTTTTTT; CDR3aa: CASRRVGVTGELFF
v_gene: TRBV2; j_gene: TRBJ1-2; d_gene: TRBD1; abundance: .; CDR3nt: TGTGCCAGCAAAGACCGGGACAGTAACTATGGCTACACCTTC; CDR3aa: CASKDRDSNYGYTF
v_gene: TRBV7-6; j_gene: TRBJ1-1; d_gene: .; abundance: .; CDR3nt: TGTGCCAGCAGCTTGCAAGGACACCTTACTGAAGCTTTCTTT; CDR3aa: CASSLQGHLTEAFF
v_gene: TRBV18; j_gene: TRBJ2-7; d_gene: TRBD2; abundance: once; CDR3nt: TGTGCCAGCTCAACTCTAGCGGGAGGCCCCTACGAGCAGTACTTC; CDR3aa: CASSTLAGGPYEQYF
v_gene: TRBV6-1; j_gene: TRBJ2-3; d_gene: .; abundance: .; CDR3nt: TGTGCCAGCAGTGAAGTGGGCTTTTTGGGCAGGTTGACAGATACGCAGTATTTT; CDR3aa: CASSEVGFLGRLTDTQYF
v_gene: TRBV28; j_gene: TRBJ1-1; d_gene: .; abundance: .; CDR3nt: TGTGCCAGCACCACCCCCCAGGGCAGGCACGAAGCTTTCTTT; CDR3aa: CASTTPQGRHEAFF
v_gene: TRBV9; j_gene: TRBJ1-1; d_gene: .; abundance: .; CDR3nt: TGTGCCAGCAGCCCCGGCCCTGGACAGCACACTGAAGCTTTCTTT; CDR3aa: CASSPGPGQHTEAFF
v_gene: TRBV28; j_gene: TRBJ2-5; d_gene: TRBD1; abundance: .; CDR3nt: TGTGCCAGCAGTTCCGCGACAGGGCCATGGACCCAGTACTTC; CDR3aa: CASSSATGPWTQYF
v_gene: TRBV6-6; j_gene: TRBJ1-1; d_gene: TRBD1; abundance: .; CDR3nt: TGTGCCAGCAGTTTAACAGGGGCGATGAACACTGAAGCTTTCTTT; CDR3aa: CASSLTGAMNTEAFF
v_gene: TRBV18; j_gene: TRBJ2-5; d_gene: .; abundance: once; CDR3nt: TGTGCCAGCTCACCGTACAGCCAAGAGACCCAGTACTTC; CDR3aa: CASSPYSQETQYF
v_gene: TRBV28; j_gene: TRBJ1-2; d_gene: .; abundance: .; CDR3nt: TGTGCCAGCAGTTCGACTCAGGGCAGCTACACCTTC; CDR3aa: CASSSTQGSYTF
v_gene: TRBV28; j_gene: TRBJ2-7; d_gene: TRBD1; abundance: .; CDR3nt: TGTGCCAGCCATGGACAGGGCTACGAGCAGTACTTC; CDR3aa: CASHGQGYEQYF
v_gene: TRBV28; j_gene: TRBJ2-7; d_gene: .; abundance: .; CDR3nt: TGTGCCAGCAGTTTTCGGTCATACGAGCAGTACTTC; CDR3aa: CASSFRSYEQYF
v_gene: TRBV7-9; j_gene: TRBJ2-2; d_gene: .; abundance: .; CDR3nt: TGTTCCAGCAGCCATGAGGGAACCGGGGAGCTGTTTTTT; CDR3aa: CSSSHEGTGELFF
v_gene: TRBV5-1; j_gene: TRBJ2-7; d_gene: TRBD2; abundance: .; CDR3nt: TGCGCCAGCAGCCCTACTAGCGGGAGTGGCGAGCAGTACTTC; CDR3aa: CASSPTSGSGEQYF
v_gene: TRBV29-1; j_gene: TRBJ2-7; d_gene: TRBD2; abundance: few; CDR3nt: TGCAGCGTTACTGGAAGCGGGGGAGCCTACGAGCAGTACTTC; CDR3aa: CSVTGSGGAYEQYF
v_gene: TRBV7-9; j_gene: TRBJ2-1; d_gene: .; abundance: .; CDR3nt: TGTGCCAGCAGCTCGGTCCCAAATGAGCAGTTCTTC; CDR3aa: CASSSVPNEQFF
v_gene: TRBV27; j_gene: TRBJ1-3; d_gene: .; abundance: few; CDR3nt: TGTGCCAGCAGTTTAGGGGCTGGTCCTGGAAACACCATATATTTT; CDR3aa: CASSLGAGPGNTIYF
v_gene: TRBV27; j_gene: TRBJ2-7; d_gene: TRBD1; abundance: .; CDR3nt: TGTGCCAGCAGTTTAGACAGGGGCCCCTACGAGCAGTACTTC; CDR3aa: CASSLDRGPYEQYF
v_gene: TRBV28; j_gene: TRBJ1-2; d_gene: .; abundance: .; CDR3nt: TGTGCCAGCAGTTCCGGGACAAACTATGGCTACACCTTC; CDR3aa: CASSSGTNYGYTF
v_gene: TRBV11-2; j_gene: TRBJ1-1; d_gene: .; abundance: .; CDR3nt: TGTGCCAGCAGCTTAGATTGGGGTGAGGGCACTGAAGCTTTCTTT; CDR3aa: CASSLDWGEGTEAFF
v_gene: TRBV10-3; j_gene: TRBJ2-5; d_gene: TRBD1; abundance: .; CDR3nt: TGTGCCATCAGTGGGGACAGGGTAGCGCAAGAGACCCAGTACTTC; CDR3aa: CAISGDRVAQETQYF
v_gene: TRBV11-3; j_gene: TRBJ2-2; d_gene: .; abundance: .; CDR3nt: TGTGCCAGCGGCCCGCAGGACGGGGAGCTGTTTTTT; CDR3aa: CASGPQDGELFF
v_gene: TRBV19; j_gene: TRBJ1-2; d_gene: .; abundance: .; CDR3nt: TGTGCCAGTAGTACCCTGACAGTTAACTATGGCTACACCTTC; CDR3aa: CASSTLTVNYGYTF
v_gene: TRBV7-9; j_gene: TRBJ1-5; d_gene: .; abundance: .; CDR3nt: TGTTCCAGCAGCTTGGGAGGGTATAGCAATCAGCCCCAGCATTTT; CDR3aa: CSSSLGGYSNQPQHF
v_gene: TRBV18; j_gene: TRBJ1-5; d_gene: TRBD1; abundance: once; CDR3nt: TGTGCCAGCTCACCAGGACAGGGATGGAGCAATCAGCCCCAGCATTTT; CDR3aa: CASSPGQGWSNQPQHF
v_gene: TRBV28; j_gene: TRBJ2-7; d_gene: .; abundance: .; CDR3nt: TGTGCCAGCACCAAGGACAACTACGAGCAGTACTTC; CDR3aa: CASTKDNYEQYF
v_gene: TRBV5-1; j_gene: TRBJ2-2; d_gene: TRBD2; abundance: .; CDR3nt: TGCGCCAGCAACCCCGGGGGGACCGGGGAGCTGTTTTTT; CDR3aa: CASNPGGTGELFF
v_gene: TRBV9; j_gene: TRBJ2-1; d_gene: .; abundance: .; CDR3nt: TGTGCCAGCAGCGCTGCGTCTCCCAATGAGCAGTTCTTC; CDR3aa: CASSAASPNEQFF
v_gene: TRBV6-6; j_gene: TRBJ1-6; d_gene: TRBD1; abundance: .; CDR3nt: TGTGCCAGCAATACCGGGACAGGCTATTCACCCCTCCACTTT; CDR3aa: CASNTGTGYSPLHF